This T cell receptor (beta chain) was recovered during a study of blood T cell repertoires in COVID-19 (dated by TCRdb to 2020 to 2021). Turning to the overall study: Samples from collaborators originated in the United States, Italy and Spain and spanned both the acute and convalescent phases of COVID-19. The prospective study material was composed of cDNA or gDNA derived from T cells, B-cell-depleted T cells, or PBMCs. A de-identified subject ID, COVID-19 status, age in years and sex were almost always included in the sample metadata. The repertoires were released in a freely available public database meant as a resource for research on the immune response to SARS-CoV-2. Where available, HLA class I and class II types were obtained from metadata supplied by the sample provider rather than from assay-based typing. The samples were drawn from two sources: the first 160 participants of the ongoing ImmuneRACE study, and 1,254 subjects contributed by 6 global collaborators. The dataset comprised deeply sampled blood TCRbeta repertoires from subjects exposed to, actively infected with, or recovered from COVID-19.

Comment on this clone: Its antigen has not been determined. No much larger clonotype is one base removed from it; base qualities were not supplied.

TCRbeta CDR3 regions were amplified from genomic DNA by means of the immunoSEQ Assay, a bias-controlled multiplex PCR. In the paper's pipeline: The number of nucleated cells in each sample was estimated by amplification of reference gene primers within the assay. To quantify the absolute abundance of each unique TCRbeta CDR3 rearrangement, sequence reads were collapsed and filtered. For each sample, productive Simpson clonality was calculated as the square root of Simpson's diversity index across productive rearrangements. The table comes from immuneACCESS by way of TCRdb, which keeps in-frame sequences with V and J called. Part of the clones is missing from these tables; in studies checked, under half for an unresolved V gene and the rest for unknown reasons. V and J calls and clone size come straight from that table; D and trimming were deduced from the DNA. Present in this sample are tens of thousands of clones, about 77% of which were seen just once. The leading ten clones occupy less than 7% of the sample.

From a lookup of the germline V gene (reference sequence), CDR1 and CDR2 are PRHDT and FYEKMQ. The CDR3 measures 15 amino acids from cysteine to phenylalanine. The sequence is cut down to CDR3 DNA, 45 bases in frame from base 1. Germline trimming amounts to 2 bases on V and 4 bases on J, with 3 as the count of junction bases outside the gene matches. One collaborating source in Seattle enrolled patients during active infection and followed them longitudinally through the course of disease. Collaborating institutions collected whole blood in K2EDTA tubes following their own protocols. For TCRbeta analysis, collaborator samples were shipped as frozen whole blood, as isolated PBMCs, or as DNA extracted from either sample type. General findings and caveats noted by the study authors: The quantity of clinical and demographic metadata differed by source and by participant and was supplied without curation.

The sequenced material came from peripheral blood. The clonotype was recovered from a man between 65 and 79 years old with COVID-19, enrolled during active disease. This receptor chain uses TRBV13 and TRBJ1-5; a stretch of 9 junction bases matches TRBD1. The CDR3 is CASSLHGQGNQPQHF. The DNA is TGTGCCAGCAGCTTACACGGACAGGGGAATCAGCCCCAGCATTTT.